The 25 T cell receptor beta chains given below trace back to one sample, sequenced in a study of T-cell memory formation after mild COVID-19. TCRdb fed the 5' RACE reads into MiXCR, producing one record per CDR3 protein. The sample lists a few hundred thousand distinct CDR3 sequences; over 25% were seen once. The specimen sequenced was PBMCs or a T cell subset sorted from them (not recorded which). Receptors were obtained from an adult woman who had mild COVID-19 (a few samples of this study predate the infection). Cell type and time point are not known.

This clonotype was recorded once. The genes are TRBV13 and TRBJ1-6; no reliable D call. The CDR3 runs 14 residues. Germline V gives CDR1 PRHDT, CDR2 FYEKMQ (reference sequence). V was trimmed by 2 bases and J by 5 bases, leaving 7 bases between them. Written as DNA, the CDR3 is TGTGCCAGCAGCTTAAAACATCATAATTCACCCCTCCACTTT. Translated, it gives CASSLKHHNSPLHF.

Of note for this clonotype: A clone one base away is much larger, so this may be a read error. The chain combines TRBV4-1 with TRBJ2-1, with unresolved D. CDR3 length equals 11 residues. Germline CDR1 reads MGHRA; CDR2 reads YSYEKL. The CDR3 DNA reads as TGCGACAGCAGCCAAGCCAGAGAGCAGTTCTTC. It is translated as CDSSQAREQFF.

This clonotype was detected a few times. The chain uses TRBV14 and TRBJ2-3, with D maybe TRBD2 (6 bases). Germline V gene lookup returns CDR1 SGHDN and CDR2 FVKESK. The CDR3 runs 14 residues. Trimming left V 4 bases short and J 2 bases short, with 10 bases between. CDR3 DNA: TGTGCCAGCAGCCTCGGGGACTTCACAGATACGCAGTATTTT. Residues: CASSLGDFTDTQYF.

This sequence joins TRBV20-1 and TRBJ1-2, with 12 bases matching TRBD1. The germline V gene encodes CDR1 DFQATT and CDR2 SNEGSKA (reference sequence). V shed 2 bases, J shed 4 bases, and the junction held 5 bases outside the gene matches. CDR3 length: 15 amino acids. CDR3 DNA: TGCAGTGCTAGAAGGGGACAGGGGGCGGTCTATGGCTACACCTTC. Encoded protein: CSARRGQGAVYGYTF.

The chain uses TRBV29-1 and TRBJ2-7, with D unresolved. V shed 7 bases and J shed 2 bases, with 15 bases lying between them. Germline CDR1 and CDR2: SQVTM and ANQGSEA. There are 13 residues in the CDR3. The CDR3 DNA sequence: TGCAGCGCCGCCCCCAGTGGGACCTACGAGCAGTACTTC. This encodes CSAAPSGTYEQYF.

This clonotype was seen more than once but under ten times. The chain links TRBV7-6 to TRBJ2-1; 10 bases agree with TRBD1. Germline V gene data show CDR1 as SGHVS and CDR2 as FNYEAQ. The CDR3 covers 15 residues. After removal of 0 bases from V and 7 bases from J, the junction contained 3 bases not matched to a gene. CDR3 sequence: CASSLAGTGVNEQFF. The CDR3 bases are TGTGCCAGCAGCTTAGCCGGGACAGGGGTGAATGAGCAGTTCTTC.

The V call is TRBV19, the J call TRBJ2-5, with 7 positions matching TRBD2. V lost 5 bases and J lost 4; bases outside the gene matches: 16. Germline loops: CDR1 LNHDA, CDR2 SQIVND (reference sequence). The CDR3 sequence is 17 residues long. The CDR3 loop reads CASSRVSGTGSGETQYF. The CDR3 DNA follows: TGTGCCAGTAGTCGGGTCAGCGGGACGGGTAGCGGAGAGACCCAGTACTTC. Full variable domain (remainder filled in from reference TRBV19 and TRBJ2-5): DGGITQSPKYLFRKEGQNVTLSCEQNLNHDAMYWYRQDPGQGLRLIYYSQIVNDFQKGDIAEGYSVSREKKESFPLTVTSAQKNPTAFYLCASSRVSGTGSGETQYFGPGTRLLVL.

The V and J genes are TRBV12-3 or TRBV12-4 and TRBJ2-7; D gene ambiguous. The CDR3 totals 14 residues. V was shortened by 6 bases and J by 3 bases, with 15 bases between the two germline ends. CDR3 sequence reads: CASSLSQRNYEQYF. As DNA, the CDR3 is TGTGCCAGCAGCCTCTCGCAGCGAAACTACGAGCAGTACTTC.

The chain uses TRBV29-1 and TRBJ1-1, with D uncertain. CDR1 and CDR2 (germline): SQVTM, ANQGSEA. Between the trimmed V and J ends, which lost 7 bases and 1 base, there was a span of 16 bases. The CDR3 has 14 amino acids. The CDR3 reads CSARLRAENTEAFF. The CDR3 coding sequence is TGCAGCGCCCGCCTTCGGGCAGAGAACACTGAAGCTTTCTTT.

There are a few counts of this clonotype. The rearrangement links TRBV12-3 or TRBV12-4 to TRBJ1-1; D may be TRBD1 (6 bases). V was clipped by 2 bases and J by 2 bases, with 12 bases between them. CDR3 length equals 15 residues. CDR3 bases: TGTGCCAGCAGTTTACCCGGGACACTAAACACTGAAGCTTTCTTT. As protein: CASSLPGTLNTEAFF.

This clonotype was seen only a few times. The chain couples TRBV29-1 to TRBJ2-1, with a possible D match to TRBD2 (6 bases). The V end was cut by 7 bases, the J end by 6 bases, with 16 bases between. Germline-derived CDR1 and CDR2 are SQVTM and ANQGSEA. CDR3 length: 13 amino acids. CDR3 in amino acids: CSAYAGPGNEQFF. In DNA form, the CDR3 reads TGCAGCGCGTATGCGGGGCCTGGCAATGAGCAGTTCTTC.

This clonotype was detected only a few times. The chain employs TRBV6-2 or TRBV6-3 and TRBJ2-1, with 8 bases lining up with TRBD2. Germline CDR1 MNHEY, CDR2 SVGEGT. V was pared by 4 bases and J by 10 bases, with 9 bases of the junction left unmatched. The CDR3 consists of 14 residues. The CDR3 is CASSSGRAVGEQFF. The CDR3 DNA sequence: TGTGCCAGCAGTTCCGGGAGGGCCGTGGGCGAGCAGTTCTTC.

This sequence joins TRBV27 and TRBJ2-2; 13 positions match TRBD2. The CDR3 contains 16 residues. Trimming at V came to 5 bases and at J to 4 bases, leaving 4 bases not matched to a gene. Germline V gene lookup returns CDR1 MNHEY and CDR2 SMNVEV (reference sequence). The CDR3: CASSGLAGAATGELFF. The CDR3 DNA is TGTGCCAGCAGTGGACTAGCGGGGGCCGCCACCGGGGAGCTGTTTTTT.

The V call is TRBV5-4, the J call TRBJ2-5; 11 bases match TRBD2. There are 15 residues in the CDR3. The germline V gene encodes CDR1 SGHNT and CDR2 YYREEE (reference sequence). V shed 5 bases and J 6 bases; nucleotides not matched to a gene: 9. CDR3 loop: CASSPDLAGGKTQYF. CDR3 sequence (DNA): TGTGCCAGCAGTCCGGATCTAGCGGGGGGAAAGACCCAGTACTTC.

The chain's CDR3 is CASSPDADTQYF. DNA for the CDR3: TGTGCCAGCTCACCGGATGCAGATACGCAGTATTTT. The rearrangement uses TRBV18 and TRBJ2-3; D remains ambiguous. Trimming cost V 3 bases and J 4 bases, with 5 bases left between them. The CDR3 covers 12 residues. In germline, CDR1 is KGHSH, CDR2 LQKENI.

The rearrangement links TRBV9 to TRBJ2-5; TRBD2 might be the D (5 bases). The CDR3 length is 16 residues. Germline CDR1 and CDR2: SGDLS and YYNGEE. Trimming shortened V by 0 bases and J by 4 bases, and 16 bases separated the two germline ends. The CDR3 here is CASSVGGASAGETQYF. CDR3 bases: TGTGCCAGCAGCGTAGGGGGAGCCTCGGCGGGAGAGACCCAGTACTTC.

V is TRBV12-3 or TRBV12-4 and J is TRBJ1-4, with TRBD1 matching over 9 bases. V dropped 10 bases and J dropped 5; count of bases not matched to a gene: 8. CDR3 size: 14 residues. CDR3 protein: CAIQAGQGNEKLFF. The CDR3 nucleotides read TGTGCCATCCAGGCCGGACAGGGGAATGAAAAACTGTTTTTT.

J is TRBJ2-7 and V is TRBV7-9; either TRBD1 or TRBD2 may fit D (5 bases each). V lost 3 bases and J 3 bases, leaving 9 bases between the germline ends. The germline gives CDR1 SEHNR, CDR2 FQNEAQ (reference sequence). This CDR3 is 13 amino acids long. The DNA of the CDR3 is TGTGCCAGCAGCTTCCGGGACGGCTACGAGCAGTACTTC. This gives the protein CASSFRDGYEQYF. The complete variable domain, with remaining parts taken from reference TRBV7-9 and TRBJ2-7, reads DTGVSQNPRHKITKRGQNVTFRCDPISEHNRLYWYRQTLGQGPEFLTYFQNEAQLEKSRLLSDRFSAERPKGSFSTLEIQRTEQGDSAMYLCASSFRDGYEQYFGPGTRLTVT.

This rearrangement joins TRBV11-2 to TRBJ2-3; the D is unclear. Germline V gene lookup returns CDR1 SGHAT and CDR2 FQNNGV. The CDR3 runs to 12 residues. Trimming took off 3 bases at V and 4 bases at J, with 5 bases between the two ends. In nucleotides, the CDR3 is TGTGCCAGCAGCTTCCCGGCAGATACGCAGTATTTT. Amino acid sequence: CASSFPADTQYF. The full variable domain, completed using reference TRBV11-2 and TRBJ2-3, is EAGVAQSPRYKIIEKRQSVAFWCNPISGHATLYWYQQILGQGPKLLIQFQNNGVVDDSQLPKDRFSAERLKGVDSTLKIQPAKLEDSAVYLCASSFPADTQYFGPGTRLTVL.

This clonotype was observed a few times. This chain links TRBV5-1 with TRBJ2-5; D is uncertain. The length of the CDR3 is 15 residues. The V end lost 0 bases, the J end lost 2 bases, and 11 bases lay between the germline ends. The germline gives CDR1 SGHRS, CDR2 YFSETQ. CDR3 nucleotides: TGCGCCAGCAGCTTGGAGGCTAGTGGGCAAGAGACCCAGTACTTC. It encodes CASSLEASGQETQYF.

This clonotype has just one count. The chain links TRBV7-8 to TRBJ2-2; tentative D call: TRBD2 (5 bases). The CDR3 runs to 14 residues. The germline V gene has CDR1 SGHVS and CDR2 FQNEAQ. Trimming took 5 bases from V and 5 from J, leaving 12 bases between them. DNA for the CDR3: TGTGCCAGCAGCCGCCGACTAAATACCGGGGAGCTGTTTTTT. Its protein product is CASSRRLNTGELFF. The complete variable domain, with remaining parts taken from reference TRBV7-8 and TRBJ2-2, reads GAGVSQSPRYKVAKRGQDVALRCDPISGHVSLFWYQQALGQGPEFLTYFQNEAQLDKSGLPSDRFFAERPEGSVSTLKIQRTQQEDSAVYLCASSRRLNTGELFFGEGSRLTVL.

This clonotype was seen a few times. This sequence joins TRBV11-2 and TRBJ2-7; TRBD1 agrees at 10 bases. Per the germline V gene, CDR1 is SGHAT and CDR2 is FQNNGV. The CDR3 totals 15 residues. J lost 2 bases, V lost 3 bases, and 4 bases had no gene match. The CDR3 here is CASSFPGQGTYEQYF. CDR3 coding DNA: TGTGCCAGCAGCTTCCCGGGACAGGGGACCTACGAGCAGTACTTC.

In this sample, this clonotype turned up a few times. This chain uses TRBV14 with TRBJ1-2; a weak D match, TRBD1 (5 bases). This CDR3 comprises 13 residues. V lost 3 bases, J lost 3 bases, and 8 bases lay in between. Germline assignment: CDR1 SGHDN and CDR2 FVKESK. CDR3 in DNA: TGTGCCAGCAGCCATGGGGGGGACTATGGCTACACCTTC. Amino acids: CASSHGGDYGYTF.

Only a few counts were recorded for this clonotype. Here the CDR3 reads CSARAPGRLNTEAFF. The CDR3 region has the DNA TGCAGTGCTAGAGCGCCTGGACGGCTGAACACTGAAGCTTTCTTT. The chain joins TRBV20-1 to TRBJ1-1; D call uncertain. The CDR3 is 15 residues long. Germline V gives CDR1 DFQATT, CDR2 SNEGSKA (reference sequence). V lost 1 base, J lost 0 bases, and 12 bases lay in between.

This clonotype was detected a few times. The DNA of the CDR3 is TGTGCCATCAGTGCCCAGGGGACTAGCACAGATACGCAGTATTTT. Its translation: CAISAQGTSTDTQYF. The chain is built from TRBV10-3 and TRBJ2-3; D assignment may be TRBD1 or TRBD2 (6 bases each). Trimming removed 4 bases at V and 0 bases at J, with 11 bases between. Germline CDR1 and CDR2: ENHRY and SYGVKD. This CDR3 spans 15 amino acids.